This T cell receptor beta chain comes out of a study of control samples from healthy donors and cancer patients. The trim removed 4 bases at V and 2 bases at J, leaving 8 bases unmatched. The CDR3 extends over 16 amino acids. The germline V gene has CDR1 SGHTA and CDR2 FQGNSA. Sequenced by immunoSEQ multiplex PCR; TCRdb stores in-frame clones only, minus some. The sample includes approximately 160,000 clones, roughly 94% of them seen just once. This chain uses TRBV7-2 with TRBJ2-7; 10 bases match TRBD2. This sequence was found in a woman younger than 35 in good health. The specimen sequenced was blood. The CDR3 sequence is CASSWAGSGGPYEQYF. The CDR3 bases are TGTGCCAGCAGCTGGGCCGGTAGCGGGGGGCCCTACGAGCAGTACTTC.